A single T cell receptor (beta chain) is shown here with its context. The method was immunoSEQ multiplex PCR; TCRdb's version includes in-frame clones alone and lacks a portion of them. The sample consists of approximately 68,000 clones, about nine tenths of them appearing once. The J segment lost 5 bases and the V segment lost 4 bases, leaving 8 bases of the junction unmatched. CDR3 length: 15 amino acids. From germline, CDR1 is SGHRS and CDR2 YFSETQ. The sample comes from a study of OX40 agonist ivuxolimab in advanced cancers. Sequenced here: CD4+ or CD8+ T cells sorted from blood, sampled in a trial of the OX40 agonist ivuxolimab. The clonotype originates from an adult with an advanced solid tumor such as melanoma, head and neck, liver or kidney cancer. V and J are TRBV5-1 and TRBJ2-2, with TRBD1 identical over 7 bases. The CDR3 nucleotides read TGCGCCAGCAGCCTCCGGGGACAGACTACCGGGGAGCTGTTTTTT. As protein: CASSLRGQTTGELFF.